The source of this T cell receptor beta chain is a study of shared clonotypes between healthy human individuals. Study outcomes and limitations: Sharing across four donors was seen in 4.5% to 6.5% of naive CD4 clonotypes.

Generated by immunoSEQ multiplex PCR, the TCRdb table keeps only in-frame clones and is missing some. The repertoire holds around 510,000 clones, with approximately 95% as singletons. As regards this clone: Its specificity is not known.

The sequencing input was naive CD4+ T cells sorted from blood. Subset: CD45RA+ positively selected. This TCR derives from a woman under 40 in good health.

The CDR3 loop reads CASTKGELAGGWTPGELFF. CDR3 nucleotide sequence: TGTGCCAGCACCAAGGGGGAACTAGCGGGAGGATGGACACCCGGGGAGCTGTTTTTT. V usage is TRBV7-9 and J usage is TRBJ2-2; 12 nucleotides line up with TRBD2. The J segment lost 6 bases and the V segment lost 7 bases, leaving 18 bases of the junction unmatched. This CDR3 has 19 amino acids. Germline CDR1 reads SEHNR; CDR2 reads FQNEAQ (reference sequence).